These 20 T cell receptor beta chains were sequenced from one sample in a study of blood T cells in healthy people across ages. Primers used in a second PCR of about 6 to 11 cycles were a sample-barcoded 5' primer and a J-beta primer mix. TCRdb passed the 5' RACE reads through MiXCR, listing each CDR3 protein once. The repertoire holds around 700,000 distinct CDR3 sequences, with around 25% as singletons. In addition, the sample was reused for a study of T cells of mothers and their children.

The material sequenced was blood. The receptors were sampled from a boy aged 5-17 years in good health.

The chain is built from TRBV9 and TRBJ2-3, with unresolved D. This CDR3 region has 16 residues. The germline CDR1 and CDR2 sequences are SGDLS and YYNGEE. Trimming took 0 bases from V and 1 from J, leaving 12 bases between them. The CDR3 region is CASSVGVGMGTDTQYF. CDR3 sequence (DNA): TGTGCCAGCAGCGTAGGGGTGGGGATGGGCACAGATACGCAGTATTTT. Looking up the rest from reference TRBV9 and TRBJ2-3 gives the full variable domain: DSGVTQTPKHLITATGQRVTLRCSPRSGDLSVYWYQQSLDQGLQFLIQYYNGEERAKGNILERFSAQQFPDLHSELNLSSLELGDSALYFCASSVGVGMGTDTQYFGPGTRLTVL.

This clonotype was detected only a few times. V usage is TRBV7-3 and J usage is TRBJ2-1; no clear D. V lost 5 bases, J lost 0 bases, and 11 bases lay in between. The CDR3 sequence is 15 residues long. Germline V gene lookup returns CDR1 SGHTA and CDR2 FQGTGA. This chain's CDR3 is CASSIDGSSYNEQFF. CDR3 in DNA: TGTGCCAGCAGCATCGACGGTAGCTCCTACAATGAGCAGTTCTTC.

This clonotype came up a few times. The chain has TRBV19 and TRBJ1-1; tentatively, D is TRBD1 (5 bases). The CDR3 is 13 amino acids. Trimming left V 3 bases short and J 7 bases short, with 12 bases between. Germline V gene sequence: CDR1 LNHDA, CDR2 SQIVND (reference sequence). CDR3 amino acids: CASSISWDGEAFF. CDR3 DNA sequence: TGTGCCAGTAGTATCTCTTGGGACGGTGAAGCTTTCTTT.

The chain combines TRBV20-1 with TRBJ2-5, with D possibly matching TRBD2 (5 bases). The CDR3 is 15 residues long. Trimming pared 3 bases from V and 0 bases from J, leaving 14 bases between. Per germline, CDR1 DFQATT and CDR2 SNEGSKA (reference sequence). The CDR3 DNA is TGCAGTGCTAGGGTAGCGACGAATTACCAAGAGACCCAGTACTTC. Translated, it gives CSARVATNYQETQYF.

This clonotype was counted ten times or more. The chain carries TRBV25-1 and TRBJ1-4, with no clear D. Trimming took off 1 base at V and 2 bases at J, with 5 bases between the two ends. This CDR3 has 14 residues. Per germline, CDR1 MGHDK and CDR2 SYGVNS. CDR3 loop: CASSEFFTNEKLFF. The CDR3 DNA reads as TGTGCCAGCAGTGAATTTTTCACTAATGAAAAACTGTTTTTT.

This chain connects TRBV29-1 to TRBJ1-4; a possible D gene is TRBD1 (6 bases). The V gene's germline CDR1 is SQVTM and CDR2 ANQGSEA. CDR3 size: 14 residues. Trimming took off 7 bases at V and 2 bases at J, with 14 bases between the two ends. CDR3 DNA: TGCAGCGGCCGGGGGGGGGCCACTAATGAAAAACTGTTTTTT. It encodes CSGRGGATNEKLFF.

This sequence joins TRBV4-3 and TRBJ1-1, with a weak D call TRBD1 (5 bases). This CDR3 has 13 amino acids. The germline V gene has CDR1 LGHNA and CDR2 YSLEER. V was shortened by 6 bases and J by 4 bases, with 12 bases between the two germline ends. The CDR3 sequence is CASRPRGSTEAFF. The DNA for the CDR3 is TGCGCCAGCAGACCTAGGGGATCCACTGAAGCTTTCTTT.

The chain carries TRBV14 and TRBJ2-5; D could derive from TRBD1 or TRBD2 (5 bases each). The J call is uncertain, as TRBJ2-1 better fits the DNA end. CDR1 and CDR2 (germline): SGHDN, FVKESK. The CDR3 length is 13 residues. In DNA, the CDR3 is TGTGCCAGCAGCCTAAAACGGGGCTGGGAGCAGTTCTTC. Protein product: CASSLKRGWEQFF.

This rearrangement joins TRBV29-1 to TRBJ1-2; D not resolved. The V and J ends lost 3 bases and 2 bases respectively, with 10 bases between them. The germline CDR1 and CDR2 sequences are SQVTM and ANQGSEA. There are 13 residues in the CDR3. The CDR3 DNA reads TGCAGCGTTGACCCCCCGGAGAACTATGGCTACACCTTC. It specifies CSVDPPENYGYTF.

This clonotype was counted a few times. The chain combines TRBV28 with TRBJ1-2; D is uncertain. The V end was cut by 5 bases, the J end by 2 bases, with 3 bases between. The V gene's germline CDR1 is MDHEN and CDR2 SYDVKM. The CDR3 is made up of 11 amino acids. In DNA, the CDR3 is TGTGCCAGCAGTCAAAACTATGGCTACACCTTC. Translating gives CASSQNYGYTF.

CDR3 region: CASSIRDRERGYTF. In nucleotides, the CDR3 is TGTGCCAGCAGCATCCGGGACAGGGAACGCGGCTACACCTTC. V usage is TRBV5-6 and J usage is TRBJ1-2; 9 bases agree with TRBD1. This CDR3 has 14 amino acids. V shed 4 bases and J 8 bases; nucleotides not matched to a gene: 9. Germline-derived CDR1 and CDR2 are SGHDT and YYEEEE.

This chain joins TRBV11-2 and TRBJ2-2, with D perhaps matching TRBD1 (6 bases). The CDR3 is 17 amino acids. Germline V lookup: CDR1 SGHAT, CDR2 FQNNGV. V was clipped by 3 bases and J by 3 bases, with 17 bases between them. CDR3: CASSFPASRGHTGELFF. The CDR3 bases are TGTGCCAGCAGCTTTCCAGCAAGCAGGGGACACACCGGGGAGCTGTTTTTT. The full variable domain, its missing parts supplied by reference TRBV11-2 and TRBJ2-2, is EAGVAQSPRYKIIEKRQSVAFWCNPISGHATLYWYQQILGQGPKLLIQFQNNGVVDDSQLPKDRFSAERLKGVDSTLKIQPAKLEDSAVYLCASSFPASRGHTGELFFGEGSRLTVL.

The chain couples TRBV7-9 to TRBJ2-1; D is possibly TRBD2 (7 bases). The DNA matches TRBJ2-7 better at its end, which makes the J call doubtful. The CDR3 totals 16 residues. CDR1 is SEHNR, CDR2 FQNEAQ, per germline (reference sequence). CDR3 in DNA: TGTGCCAGCAGTCTGATCCTCGGGGGGCGAAGCTACGAGCAGTACTTC. As protein: CASSLILGGRSYEQYF.

The table lists this clonotype with a few counts. The genes are TRBV7-9 and TRBJ2-5; D possibly corresponds to TRBD1 (5 bases). The tail of the sequence fits TRBJ2-7 better, so the J call may be wrong. CDR1 and CDR2 (germline): SEHNR, FQNEAQ (reference sequence). The CDR3 runs 13 residues. The CDR3 region is CASRRQGDDEQYF. CDR3 DNA sequence: TGTGCCAGTCGCAGGCAGGGCGACGACGAGCAGTACTTC.

This clonotype was counted a few times. This rearrangement joins TRBV27 to TRBJ2-7, with 7 bases aligning to TRBD2. V was pared by 6 bases and J by 0 bases, with 5 bases of the junction left unmatched. Germline lookup yields CDR1 MNHEY and CDR2 SMNVEV (reference sequence). CDR3 length: 14 amino acids. CDR3 loop: CASRVAGSSYEQYF. The CDR3 DNA reads TGTGCCAGCAGGGTAGCGGGCAGCTCCTACGAGCAGTACTTC.

The chain employs TRBV19 and TRBJ2-4; D is unclear. Trimming pared 7 bases from V and 10 bases from J, leaving 11 bases between. This CDR3 is 11 amino acids long. Germline V gene data show CDR1 as LNHDA and CDR2 as SQIVND (reference sequence). Here the CDR3 reads CASIADSIQYF. In DNA form, the CDR3 reads TGTGCCAGTATAGCAGACTCTATTCAGTACTTC.

The V and J genes are TRBV29-1 and TRBJ2-5; TRBD1 agrees at 8 bases. CDR1 is SQVTM and CDR2 is ANQGSEA in the germline V gene. J lost 3 bases, V lost 4 bases, and 7 bases had no gene match. The CDR3 covers 14 residues. The CDR3 here is CSVGVTGVEETQYF. Written as DNA, the CDR3 is TGCAGCGTTGGAGTGACAGGGGTGGAAGAGACCCAGTACTTC.

The V call is TRBV10-3, the J call TRBJ1-1; a possible D gene is TRBD1 (5 bases). The CDR3 totals 16 residues. V lost 10 bases to trimming and J lost 1 base, with 22 bases between them. CDR1 and CDR2 (germline): ENHRY, SYGVKD. CDR3 sequence reads: CATSGADWVQNTEAFF. The CDR3 DNA is TGTGCCACAAGTGGGGCGGACTGGGTACAGAACACTGAAGCTTTCTTT.

The chain recombines TRBV3-1 with TRBJ2-7; TRBD1 aligns across 9 bases. The J call may be in error: the DNA end matches TRBJ2-1 better. The CDR3 is made up of 14 amino acids. Germline CDR1 LGHDT, CDR2 YNNKEL (reference sequence). CDR3 region: CASSHATGGREQFF. The CDR3 DNA is TGTGCCAGCAGCCACGCAACAGGGGGCAGGGAGCAGTTCTTC.

The chain recombines TRBV4-1 with TRBJ1-1; 9 bases are a match to TRBD1. CDR3 length equals 16 residues. CDR1 is MGHRA, CDR2 YSYEKL, per germline. The ends lost 3 bases at V and 6 bases at J; junction bases unmatched: 11. For the CDR3, the DNA is TGCGCCAGCAGCCATAACAAACAGGGGGCGCAGGCTGAAGCTTTCTTT. The encoded protein is CASSHNKQGAQAEAFF.